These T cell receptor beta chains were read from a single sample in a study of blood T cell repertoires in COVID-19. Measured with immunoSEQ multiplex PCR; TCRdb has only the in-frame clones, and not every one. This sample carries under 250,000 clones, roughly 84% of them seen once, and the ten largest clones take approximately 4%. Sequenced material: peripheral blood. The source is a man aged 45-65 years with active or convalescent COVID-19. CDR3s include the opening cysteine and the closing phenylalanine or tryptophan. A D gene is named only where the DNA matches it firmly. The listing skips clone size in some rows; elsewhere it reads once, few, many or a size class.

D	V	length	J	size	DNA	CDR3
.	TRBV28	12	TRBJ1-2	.	TGTGCCAGCAAGACAGAGAACTATGGCTACACCTTC	CASKTENYGYTF
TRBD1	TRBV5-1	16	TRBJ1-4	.	TGCGCCAGCAGCTTTCAGGGGGCTCTTGTTAATGAAAAACTGTTTTTT	CASSFQGALVNEKLFF
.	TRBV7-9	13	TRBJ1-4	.	TGTGCCGGCCGGGGGTCGTTTAATGAAAAACTGTTTTTT	CAGRGSFNEKLFF
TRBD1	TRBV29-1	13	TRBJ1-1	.	TGCAGCGTATACAGGGGGCTTGGCACTGAAGCTTTCTTT	CSVYRGLGTEAFF
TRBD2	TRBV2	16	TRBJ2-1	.	TGTGCCAGCAGCTATACTAGCGGGGGGGCGTACAATGAGCAGTTCTTC	CASSYTSGGAYNEQFF
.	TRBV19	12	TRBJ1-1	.	TGTGCCAGTAGTACGCGACAGGCTGAAGCTTTCTTT	CASSTRQAEAFF
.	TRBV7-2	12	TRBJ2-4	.	TGTGCCAGCAGCTTACACAGTGGCATTCAGTACTTC	CASSLHSGIQYF
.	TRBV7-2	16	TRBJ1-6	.	TGTGCCAGCAGCTCGGACCCCCGGGGGTATAATTCACCCCTCCACTTT	CASSSDPRGYNSPLHF
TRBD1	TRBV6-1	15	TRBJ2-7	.	TGTGCCAGCAGTGAAGGTGGACAGGGATTGATCGAGCAGTACTTC	CASSEGGQGLIEQYF
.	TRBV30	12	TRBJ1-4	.	TGTGCCTGGCTTGCAACTAATGAAAAACTGTTTTTT	CAWLATNEKLFF
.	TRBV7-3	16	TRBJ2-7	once	TGTGCCAGCAGCTTAAAACTTCCTCCCGCCAGGTACGAGCAGTACTTC	CASSLKLPPARYEQYF
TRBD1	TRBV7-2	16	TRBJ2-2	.	TGTGCCAGCAGCTTCAGGACAGGGTCAGGTGCCGGGGAGCTGTTTTTT	CASSFRTGSGAGELFF
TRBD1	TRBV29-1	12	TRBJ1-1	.	TGCAGCATAAACAGGGGGCATAATGAAGCTTTCTTT	CSINRGHNEAFF
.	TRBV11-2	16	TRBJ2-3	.	TGTGCCAGCAGCTTAAAGCCGGGGGGCCGCACAGATACGCAGTATTTT	CASSLKPGGRTDTQYF
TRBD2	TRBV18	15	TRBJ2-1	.	TGTGCCAGCTCACCGCCAGGACTAGCGGGGCAGGCTGGGTTCTTC	CASSPPGLAGQAGFF
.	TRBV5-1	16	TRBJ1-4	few	TGCGCCAGCAGCCCCCGGTGGGGAGGAGTTAATGAAAAACTGTTTTTT	CASSPRWGGVNEKLFF
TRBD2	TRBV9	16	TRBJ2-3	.	TGTGCCAGCAGCGGGTATGCGGCCAGCGGGGCAGATACGCAGTATTTT	CASSGYAASGADTQYF
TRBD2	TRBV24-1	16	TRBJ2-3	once	TGTGCCACCGCCCTTGATCTAGCGGTGTACACAGATACGCAGTATTTT	CATALDLAVYTDTQYF